This T cell receptor (beta chain) originates from a study of cytotoxic CD8 clonotypes in ibrutinib-treated CLL. Study as a whole: Mean yields were approximately 250,000 productive templates and some 90,000 productive rearrangements per sample.

The data were produced by immunoSEQ multiplex PCR, yet TCRdb's version contains in-frame clones alone and is incomplete. The sample carries roughly 180,000 clones, 70% to 85% recorded once. The sample was PBMCs, taken after 24 months of ibrutinib treatment. The source of this sequence is a human donor with chronic lymphocytic leukemia.

As DNA, the CDR3 is TGTGCCAGCAGTAGCGGGGAGGGGGAGACCCAGTACTTC. This translates into CASSSGEGETQYF. The V call is TRBV6-5, the J call TRBJ2-5, with 7 bases aligning to TRBD2. CDR3 length: 13 amino acids. V trimming: 5 bases; J trimming: 5 bases; junction bases outside the gene matches: 5. Germline CDR1 and CDR2: MNHEY and SVGAGI.